The rows below give T cell receptor beta chains drawn from one sample of a study of blood T cell repertoires in COVID-19. The assay was immunoSEQ multiplex PCR, and TCRdb's table has in-frame clones only and misses some. The data show roughly 250,000 clones, approximately 90% seen once. Sequencing was performed on peripheral blood. The receptors originated from a young man with acute or convalescent COVID-19. Both conserved end residues are part of each CDR3. A D gene is named only where the DNA matches it firmly. Not all rows give a size; the values are once, few, many and, for expanded clones, a class.

V,size,D,J,CDR3,DNA
TRBV30,-,-,TRBJ1-2,CAWSLSGPYGYTF,TGTGCCTGGAGTCTCTCAGGGCCCTATGGCTACACCTTC
TRBV29-1,few,-,TRBJ1-2,CSVETPLGDSGGYTF,TGCAGCGTTGAAACCCCTCTGGGGGACTCGGGTGGCTACACCTTC
TRBV7-8,-,TRBD2,TRBJ2-1,CASSLYRGSGGLNEQFF,TGTGCCAGCAGCTTATATCGGGGGAGCGGGGGGTTAAATGAGCAGTTCTTC
TRBV2,-,TRBD1,TRBJ1-2,CASRRDRGNNYGYTF,TGTGCCAGCAGACGGGACAGGGGAAATAACTATGGCTACACCTTC
TRBV12-3/TRBV12-4,once,-,TRBJ1-1,CATDSPGNTEAFF,TGTGCCACGGATTCTCCGGGGAACACTGAAGCTTTCTTT
TRBV2,-,-,TRBJ1-1,CASKGGAFF,TGTGCCAGCAAAGGGGGAGCTTTCTTT
TRBV14,-,-,TRBJ1-2,CASSPVLRHGYTF,TGTGCCAGCAGCCCCGTGTTGAGGCATGGCTACACCTTC
TRBV28,-,-,TRBJ2-7,CASSFRGYEQYF,TGTGCCAGCAGTTTTAGAGGTTACGAGCAGTACTTC
TRBV6-6,few,-,TRBJ1-2,CATEGYTF,TGTGCCACCGAGGGCTACACCTTC
TRBV28,-,-,TRBJ1-5,CASSLFGIGPQHF,TGTGCCAGCAGTTTATTCGGGATAGGGCCCCAGCATTTT
TRBV5-1,-,TRBD2,TRBJ2-1,CASSPNAASGSYNEQFF,TGCGCCAGCAGCCCCAACGCGGCTAGCGGGTCCTACAATGAGCAGTTCTTC
TRBV6-1,-,-,TRBJ1-2,CASSEKGTSTGYTF,TGTGCCAGCAGTGAAAAGGGGACTTCAACTGGCTACACCTTC
TRBV6-1,-,TRBD1,TRBJ1-1,CASSEAAFPGQRNTEAFF,TGTGCCAGCAGTGAAGCAGCTTTCCCGGGACAGAGGAACACTGAAGCTTTCTTT
TRBV28,-,TRBD1,TRBJ2-1,CASSNRGFGYNEQFF,TGTGCCAGCAGCAACAGGGGGTTTGGTTACAATGAGCAGTTCTTC
TRBV3-1/TRBV3-2,few,-,TRBJ1-6,CASSQALTGFGSPLHF,TGTGCCAGCAGCCAAGCCCTTACAGGGTTCGGTTCACCCCTCCACTTT
TRBV6-5,-,-,TRBJ1-3,CASSYSGGAGNTIYF,TGTGCCAGCAGTTACTCGGGGGGGGCCGGAAACACCATATATTTT
TRBV5-4,-,-,TRBJ1-1,CASSLAPGEAEAFF,TGTGCCAGCAGCTTGGCCCCCGGGGAGGCTGAAGCTTTCTTT
TRBV28,-,TRBD2,TRBJ2-2,CASSKQLRDYWVPGELFF,TGTGCCAGCAGCAAACAACTCCGGGACTATTGGGTCCCCGGGGAGCTGTTTTTT
TRBV6-6,once,-,TRBJ1-6,CASIGDGNSPLHF,TGTGCCAGCATAGGGGATGGGAATTCACCCCTCCACTTT
TRBV7-6,-,-,TRBJ1-3,CASSLYVRGSGNTIYF,TGTGCCAGCAGCTTATACGTCAGGGGCTCTGGAAACACCATATATTTT
TRBV29-1,-,-,TRBJ2-7,CSGRNTRYEQYF,TGCAGCGGGAGGAATACCCGCTACGAGCAGTACTTC
TRBV5-6,-,TRBD2,TRBJ2-3,CASSGLAGVRDTQYF,TGTGCCAGCAGCGGACTAGCGGGAGTTCGTGATACGCAGTATTTT
TRBV19,-,TRBD1,TRBJ2-3,CASRDRGRRDTQYF,TGTGCCAGTAGGGACAGGGGGCGCCGAGATACGCAGTATTTT
TRBV15,-,TRBD1,TRBJ2-1,CATSPELGTGVNEQFF,TGTGCCACCAGCCCTGAACTCGGGACAGGGGTCAATGAGCAGTTCTTC
TRBV30,few,TRBD2,TRBJ2-3,CAWSVGGTSVPRAQYF,TGTGCCTGGAGTGTTGGTGGGACTAGCGTACCACGGGCGCAGTATTTT